Listed below are T cell receptor beta chains from one sample, sequenced in a study of shared clonotypes between healthy human individuals. Assay: immunoSEQ multiplex PCR; the TCRdb copy retains only in-frame clones and omits some. This repertoire shows about 2 million clones, 85% to 95% found once; its top ten account for 0.13%. The sequencing input was naive CD4+ T cells sorted from blood. The receptors shown here come from a man aged 18-30 years in good health. CDR3s include the opening cysteine and the closing phenylalanine or tryptophan. A D gene is named only where the DNA matches it firmly. Only some rows state a clone size, as once, few, many or a class for expanded clones.

>TRBJ2-6|TRBD2|.|TRBV27
CASSPGGRGPFSGANVLTF
TGTGCCAGCAGTCCCGGAGGGAGGGGACCTTTCTCTGGGGCCAACGTCCTGACTTTC
>TRBJ2-3|.|.|TRBV5-1
CASSLSRGRTDTQYF
TGCGCCAGCAGCTTGAGCCGGGGCCGAACAGATACGCAGTATTTT
>TRBJ2-6|.|.|TRBV4-1
CASSQEMGSGANVLTF
TGCGCCAGCAGCCAAGAAATGGGCTCTGGGGCCAACGTCCTGACTTTC
>TRBJ1-1|.|.|TRBV18
CASSPADRGTEAFF
TGTGCCAGCTCACCTGCGGACAGAGGGACTGAAGCTTTCTTT
>TRBJ2-5|.|.|TRBV18
CASSVGQKETQYF
TGTGCCAGCTCTGTTGGACAGAAAGAGACCCAGTACTTC
>TRBJ2-7|TRBD1|.|TRBV5-1
CASSRDRVTYEQYF
TGCGCCAGCAGTCGGGACAGGGTCACCTACGAGCAGTACTTC
>TRBJ1-2|.|.|TRBV7-8
CASSLVASWKIYGYTF
TGTGCCAGCAGCTTAGTGGCGTCGTGGAAGATCTATGGCTACACCTTC
>TRBJ2-1|TRBD2|.|TRBV5-6
CASSVTSGRYNEQFF
TGTGCCAGCAGCGTTACTAGCGGGAGGTACAATGAGCAGTTCTTC
>TRBJ2-3|.|.|TRBV7-6
CASSLGTTHTDTQYF
TGTGCCAGCAGCTTAGGGACTACACACACAGATACGCAGTATTTT
>TRBJ2-1|TRBD1|.|TRBV13
CASTRRGLDEQFF
TGTGCCAGCACCAGAAGGGGGCTGGATGAGCAGTTCTTC
>TRBJ1-2|.|once|TRBV5-4
CASSPGQNYGYTF
TGTGCCAGCAGCCCAGGACAGAACTATGGCTACACCTTC
>TRBJ1-1|TRBD1|.|TRBV2
CASSRDRGLTEAFF
TGTGCCAGCAGCCGGGACAGGGGACTTACTGAAGCTTTCTTT
>TRBJ1-5|.|.|TRBV2
CASRDRSSNQPQHF
TGTGCCAGCAGAGACAGGAGTAGCAATCAGCCCCAGCATTTT
>TRBJ2-1|.|.|TRBV27
CASSPRTRNYNEQFF
TGTGCCAGCAGTCCCCGCACGCGAAACTACAATGAGCAGTTCTTC
>TRBJ2-5|.|.|TRBV30
CAWSVEKTQYF
TGTGCCTGGAGTGTTGAGAAGACCCAGTACTTC
>TRBJ2-1|.|.|TRBV6-1
CASSEAGRTYNEQFF
TGTGCCAGCAGTGAAGCGGGTAGGACCTACAATGAGCAGTTCTTC
>TRBJ2-7|.|.|TRBV18
CASSPREGVVYEQYF
TGTGCCAGCTCACCACGGGAGGGGGTTGTCTACGAGCAGTACTTC